The TCR beta chain described here comes from a study of technical replicates of blood from several donors. Trimming removed 2 bases from V and 4 bases from J; junction bases left unmatched: 6. CDR1 and CDR2 (germline): GTSNPN, SVGIG (reference sequence). The length of the CDR3 is 15 residues. Assay: immunoSEQ multiplex PCR; the TCRdb copy retains only in-frame clones and omits some. Here the sample spans 50,000 to 55,000 clones, roughly 84% being singletons. V usage is TRBV30 and J usage is TRBJ2-1; 9 bases fit TRBD2. The TCR sequence derives from a human donor in good health. Some clones in this sample may be carry-over from other donors' samples. Sequencing used PBMCs. The CDR3 is CAWSYLLAGYNEQFF. CDR3 nucleotides: TGTGCCTGGAGTTACCTCCTAGCGGGATACAATGAGCAGTTCTTC.